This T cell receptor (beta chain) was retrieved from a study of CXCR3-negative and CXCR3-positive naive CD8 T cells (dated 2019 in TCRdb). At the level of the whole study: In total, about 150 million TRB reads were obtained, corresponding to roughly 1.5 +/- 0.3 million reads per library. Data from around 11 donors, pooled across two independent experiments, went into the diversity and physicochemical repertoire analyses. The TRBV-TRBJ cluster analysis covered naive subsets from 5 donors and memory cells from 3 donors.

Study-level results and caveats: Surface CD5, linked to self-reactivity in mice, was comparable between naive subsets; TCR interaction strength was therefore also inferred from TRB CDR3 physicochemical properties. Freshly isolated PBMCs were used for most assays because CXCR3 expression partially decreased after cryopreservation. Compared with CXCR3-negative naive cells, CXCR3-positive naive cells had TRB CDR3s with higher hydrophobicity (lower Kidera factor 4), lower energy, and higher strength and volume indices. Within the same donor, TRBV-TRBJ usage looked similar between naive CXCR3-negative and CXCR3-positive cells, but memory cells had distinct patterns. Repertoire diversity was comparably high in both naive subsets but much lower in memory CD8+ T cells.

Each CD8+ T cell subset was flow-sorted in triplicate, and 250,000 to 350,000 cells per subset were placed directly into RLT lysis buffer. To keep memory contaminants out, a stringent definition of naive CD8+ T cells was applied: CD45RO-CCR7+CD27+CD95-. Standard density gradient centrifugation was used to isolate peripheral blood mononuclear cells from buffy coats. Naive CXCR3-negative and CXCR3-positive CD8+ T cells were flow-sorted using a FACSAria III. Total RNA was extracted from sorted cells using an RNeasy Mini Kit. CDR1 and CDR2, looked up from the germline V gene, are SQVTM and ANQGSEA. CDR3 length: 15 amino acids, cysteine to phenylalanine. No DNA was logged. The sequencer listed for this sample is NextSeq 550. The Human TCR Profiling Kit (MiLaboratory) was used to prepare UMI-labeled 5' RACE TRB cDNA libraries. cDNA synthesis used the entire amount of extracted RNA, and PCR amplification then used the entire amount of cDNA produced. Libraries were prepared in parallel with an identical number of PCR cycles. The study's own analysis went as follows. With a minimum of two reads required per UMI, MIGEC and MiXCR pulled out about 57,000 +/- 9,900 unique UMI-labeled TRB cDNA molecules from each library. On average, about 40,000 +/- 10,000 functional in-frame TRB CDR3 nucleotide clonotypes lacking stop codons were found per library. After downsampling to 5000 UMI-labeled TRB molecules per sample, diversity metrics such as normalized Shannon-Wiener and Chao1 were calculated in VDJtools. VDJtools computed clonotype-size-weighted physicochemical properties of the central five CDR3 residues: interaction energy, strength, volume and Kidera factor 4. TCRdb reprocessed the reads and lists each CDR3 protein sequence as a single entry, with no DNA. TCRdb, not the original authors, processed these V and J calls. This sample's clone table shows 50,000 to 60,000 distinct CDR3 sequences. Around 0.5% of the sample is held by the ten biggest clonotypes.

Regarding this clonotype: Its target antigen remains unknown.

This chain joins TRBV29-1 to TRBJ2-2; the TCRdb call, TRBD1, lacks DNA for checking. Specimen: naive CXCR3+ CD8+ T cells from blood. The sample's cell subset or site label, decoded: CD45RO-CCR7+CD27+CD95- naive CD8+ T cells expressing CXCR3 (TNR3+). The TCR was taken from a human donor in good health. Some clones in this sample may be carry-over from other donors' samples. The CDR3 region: CSVESGQRNTGELFF.